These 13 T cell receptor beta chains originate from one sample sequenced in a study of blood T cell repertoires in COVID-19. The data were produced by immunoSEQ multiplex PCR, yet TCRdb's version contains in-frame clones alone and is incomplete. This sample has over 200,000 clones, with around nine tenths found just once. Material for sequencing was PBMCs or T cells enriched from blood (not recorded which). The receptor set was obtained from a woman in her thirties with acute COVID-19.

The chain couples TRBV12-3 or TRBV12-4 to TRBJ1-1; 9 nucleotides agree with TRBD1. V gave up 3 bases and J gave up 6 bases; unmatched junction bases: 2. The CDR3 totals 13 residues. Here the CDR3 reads CASSLGQGAEAFF. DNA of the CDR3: TGTGCCAGCAGTTTGGGACAGGGTGCTGAAGCTTTCTTT.

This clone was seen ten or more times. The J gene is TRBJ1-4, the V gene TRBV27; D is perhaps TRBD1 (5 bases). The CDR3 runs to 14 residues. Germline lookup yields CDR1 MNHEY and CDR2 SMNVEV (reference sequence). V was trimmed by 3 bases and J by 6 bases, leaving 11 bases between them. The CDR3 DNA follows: TGTGCCAGCAGTTTGTCCGCAGGGCATGAAAAACTGTTTTTT. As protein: CASSLSAGHEKLFF.

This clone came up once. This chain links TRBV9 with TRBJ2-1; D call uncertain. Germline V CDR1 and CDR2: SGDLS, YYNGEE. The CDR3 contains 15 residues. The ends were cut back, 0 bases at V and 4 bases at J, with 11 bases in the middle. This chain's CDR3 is CASSVVAEQYNEQFF. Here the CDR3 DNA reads TGTGCCAGCAGCGTAGTTGCGGAACAATACAATGAGCAGTTCTTC.

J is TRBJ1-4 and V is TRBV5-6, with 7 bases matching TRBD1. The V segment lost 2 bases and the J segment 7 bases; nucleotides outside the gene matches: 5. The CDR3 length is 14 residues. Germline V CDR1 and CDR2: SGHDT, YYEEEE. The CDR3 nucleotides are TGTGCCAGCAGCTTAACAGGGGTGGGTGAAAAACTGTTTTTT. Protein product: CASSLTGVGEKLFF.

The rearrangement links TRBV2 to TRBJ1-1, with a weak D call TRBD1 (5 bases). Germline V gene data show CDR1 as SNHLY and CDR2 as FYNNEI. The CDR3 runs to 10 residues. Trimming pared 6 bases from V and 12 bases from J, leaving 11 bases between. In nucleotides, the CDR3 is TGTGCCAGCAGCTCAGGGATGCCTTTCTTT. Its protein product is CASSSGMPFF.

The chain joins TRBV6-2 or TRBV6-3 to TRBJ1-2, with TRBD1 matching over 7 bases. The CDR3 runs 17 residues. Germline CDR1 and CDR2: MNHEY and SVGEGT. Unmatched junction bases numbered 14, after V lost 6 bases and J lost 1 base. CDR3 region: CASSPRGRRPHNYGYTF. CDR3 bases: TGTGCCAGCAGCCCTAGGGGGCGCCGGCCCCATAACTATGGCTACACCTTC.

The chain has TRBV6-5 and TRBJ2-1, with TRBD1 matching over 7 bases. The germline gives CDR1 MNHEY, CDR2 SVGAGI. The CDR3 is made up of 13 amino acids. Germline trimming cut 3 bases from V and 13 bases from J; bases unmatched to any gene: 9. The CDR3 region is CASSYRQGSLQFF. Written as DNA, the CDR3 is TGTGCCAGCAGTTATAGACAGGGCTCCCTCCAGTTCTTC.

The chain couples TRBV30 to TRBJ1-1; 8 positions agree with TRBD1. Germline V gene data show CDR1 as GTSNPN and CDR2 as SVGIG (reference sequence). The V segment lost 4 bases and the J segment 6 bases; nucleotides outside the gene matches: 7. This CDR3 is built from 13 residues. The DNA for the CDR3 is TGTGCCTGGACCCCGGACAGGGTCGCTGAAGCTTTCTTT. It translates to CAWTPDRVAEAFF.

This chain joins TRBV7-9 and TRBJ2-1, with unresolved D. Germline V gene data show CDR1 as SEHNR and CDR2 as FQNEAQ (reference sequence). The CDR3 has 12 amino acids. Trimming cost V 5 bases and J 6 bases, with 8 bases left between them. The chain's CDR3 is CASSRGSNEQFF. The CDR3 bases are TGTGCCAGCAGCCGCGGTTCCAATGAGCAGTTCTTC. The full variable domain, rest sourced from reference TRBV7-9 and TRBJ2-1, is DTGVSQNPRHKITKRGQNVTFRCDPISEHNRLYWYRQTLGQGPEFLTYFQNEAQLEKSRLLSDRFSAERPKGSFSTLEIQRTEQGDSAMYLCASSRGSNEQFFGPGTRLTVL.

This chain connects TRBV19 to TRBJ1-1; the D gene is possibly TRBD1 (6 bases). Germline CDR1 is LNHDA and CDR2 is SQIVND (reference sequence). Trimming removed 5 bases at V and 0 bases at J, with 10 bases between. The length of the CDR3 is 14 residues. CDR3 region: CASSRTVMNTEAFF. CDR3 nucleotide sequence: TGTGCCAGTAGTCGGACAGTCATGAACACTGAAGCTTTCTTT.

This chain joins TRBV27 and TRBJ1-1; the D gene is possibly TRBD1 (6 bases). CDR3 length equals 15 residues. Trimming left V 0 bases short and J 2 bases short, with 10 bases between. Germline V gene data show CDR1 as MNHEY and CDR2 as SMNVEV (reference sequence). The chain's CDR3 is CASSLSRRGNTEAFF. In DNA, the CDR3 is TGTGCCAGCAGTTTATCCCGCAGGGGCAACACTGAAGCTTTCTTT.

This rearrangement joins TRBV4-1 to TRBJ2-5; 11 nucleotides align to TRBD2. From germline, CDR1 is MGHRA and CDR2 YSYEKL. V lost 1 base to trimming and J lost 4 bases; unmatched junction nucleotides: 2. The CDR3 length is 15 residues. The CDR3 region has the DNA TGCGCCAGCAGCCAAGGACTAGCGGGGATAGAGACCCAGTACTTC. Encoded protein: CASSQGLAGIETQYF.

This CDR3 is CASSVAPGTGFNGYTF. The CDR3 bases are TGTGCCAGCAGCGTAGCCCCGGGGACAGGATTTAATGGCTACACCTTC. This chain links TRBV9 with TRBJ1-2, with 8 bases identical to TRBD1. With 0 bases clipped from V and 6 bases from J, the junction kept 10 bases outside the gene matches. Germline assignment: CDR1 SGDLS and CDR2 YYNGEE. The CDR3 totals 16 residues.